The next 12 T cell receptor beta chains were all read from a single sample in a study of T cell changes during pregnancy in multiple sclerosis. Clones were sequenced by immunoSEQ multiplex PCR, and TCRdb holds only the in-frame ones, with some missing. This sample has 30,000 to 40,000 clones, with roughly nine tenths found just once. This sample comprised peripheral blood, obtained in the third trimester of pregnancy. Source of these receptors: a female donor in good health, enrolled as a control in a pregnancy study.

The chain employs TRBV5-1 and TRBJ1-5; TRBD1 matches 8 bases. With V trimmed by 6 bases and J by 3 bases, 14 bases remained unmatched. This CDR3 region has 17 residues. CDR1 is SGHRS, CDR2 YFSETQ, per germline. The CDR3 coding sequence is TGCGCCAGCATCAGGAAGGGGACAGGCGGCCCCAATCAGCCCCAGCATTTT. Translating it yields CASIRKGTGGPNQPQHF.

The J gene is TRBJ2-1, the V gene TRBV11-2, with D tentatively TRBD1 (6 bases). The germline gives CDR1 SGHAT, CDR2 FQNNGV. The CDR3 loop spans 13 amino acids. V was pared by 1 base and J by 12 bases, with 13 bases between. The CDR3 region has the DNA TGTGCCAGCAGCTTAGGAGGGACACCCAGGCAGTTCTTC. Protein sequence: CASSLGGTPRQFF.

This chain uses TRBV7-9 with TRBJ1-4; 7 nucleotides line up with TRBD1. Germline-derived CDR1 and CDR2 are SEHNR and FQNEAQ (reference sequence). The CDR3 sequence is 17 residues long. V lost 4 bases and J lost 0; bases outside the gene matches: 8. CDR3 sequence reads: CASSSSRQGSTNEKLFF. Written as DNA, the CDR3 is TGTGCCAGCAGCTCGTCGAGACAGGGATCAACTAATGAAAAACTGTTTTTT.

J is TRBJ2-5 and V is TRBV2, with TRBD2 matching over 10 bases. The length of the CDR3 is 16 residues. Germline trimming cut 6 bases from V and 1 base from J; bases unmatched to any gene: 8. CDR1 SNHLY and CDR2 FYNNEI come from the germline V gene. Written as DNA, the CDR3 is TGTGCCAGCAGCGTAGCGGGGGGTCCAATCCAAGAGACCCAGTACTTC. Residues: CASSVAGGPIQETQYF.

The chain is built from TRBV5-6 and TRBJ2-5, with 8 bases matching TRBD2. From germline, CDR1 is SGHDT and CDR2 YYEEEE. This CDR3 comprises 16 residues. Trimming removed 4 bases from V and 0 bases from J; junction bases left unmatched: 8. The CDR3 DNA sequence: TGTGCCAGCAGCCTTTGGGTAGCGGGGTACCAAGAGACCCAGTACTTC. This sequence encodes CASSLWVAGYQETQYF. Combining the CDR3 with reference TRBV5-6 and TRBJ2-5 gives the whole variable domain DAGVTQSPTHLIKTRGQQVTLRCSPKSGHDTVSWYQQALGQGPQFIFQYYEEEERQRGNFPDRFSGHQFPNYSSELNVNALLLGDSALYLCASSLWVAGYQETQYFGPGTRLLVL.

This clone was picked up one time. This chain links TRBV5-1 with TRBJ2-5, with D possibly TRBD1 on 6 matching bases. Trimming stripped 0 bases from V and 2 bases from J, with 11 bases between. The CDR3 runs to 15 residues. Germline assignment: CDR1 SGHRS and CDR2 YFSETQ. The CDR3 here is CASSLETGLQETQYF. CDR3 nucleotide sequence: TGCGCCAGCAGCTTGGAGACAGGACTTCAAGAGACCCAGTACTTC. The full variable domain, with the rest looked up from reference TRBV5-1 and TRBJ2-5, is KAGVTQTPRYLIKTRGQQVTLSCSPISGHRSVSWYQQTPGQGLQFLFEYFSETQRNKGNFPGRFSGRQFSNSRSEMNVSTLELGDSALYLCASSLETGLQETQYFGPGTRLLVL.

V is TRBV7-9 and J is TRBJ2-7; 10 nucleotides agree with TRBD1. This CDR3 contains 17 residues. The trim removed 6 bases at V and 6 bases at J, leaving 17 bases unmatched. Germline lookup yields CDR1 SEHNR and CDR2 FQNEAQ (reference sequence). The CDR3 here is CASSFRGTGTGAPEQYF. DNA for the CDR3: TGTGCCAGCAGTTTTAGGGGAACCGGGACAGGGGCCCCCGAGCAGTACTTC.

The chain employs TRBV28 and TRBJ2-7; 9 bases agree with TRBD1. The CDR3 sequence is 14 residues long. The V gene's germline CDR1 is MDHEN and CDR2 SYDVKM. The V and J ends lost 6 bases and 2 bases, in that order; junction bases with no gene match: 5. The CDR3 loop reads CASRGQGGPYEQYF. The CDR3 bases are TGTGCCAGCAGGGGACAGGGAGGACCCTACGAGCAGTACTTC.

The chain links TRBV15 to TRBJ2-1; 11 nucleotides align to TRBD2. CDR1 and CDR2 from the germline V gene are LNHNV and YYDKDF (reference sequence). The CDR3 length is 17 residues. The ends lost 5 bases at V and 5 bases at J; junction bases unmatched: 11. The CDR3 here is CATSGPGLADRDNEQFF. The CDR3 DNA reads TGTGCCACCAGCGGCCCGGGACTAGCGGATAGAGACAATGAGCAGTTCTTC.

This chain joins TRBV10-3 and TRBJ2-4, with TRBD1 identical over 9 bases. This CDR3 spans 16 amino acids. Germline CDR1 reads ENHRY; CDR2 reads SYGVKD. J lost 0 bases, V lost 10 bases, and 10 bases had no gene match. The chain's CDR3 is CATTLGQGQAKNIQYF. CDR3 DNA sequence: TGTGCCACCACTCTCGGACAGGGGCAAGCCAAAAACATTCAGTACTTC.

The chain has TRBV4-2 and TRBJ2-3; D unresolved. CDR1 is LGHNA and CDR2 is YNFKEQ in the germline V gene. The length of the CDR3 is 14 residues. Trimming left V 0 bases short and J 1 base short, with 5 bases between. CDR3 in DNA: TGTGCCAGCAGCCAAGACCTCGGCACAGATACGCAGTATTTT. This sequence encodes CASSQDLGTDTQYF.

The rearrangement links TRBV30 to TRBJ1-1, with D possibly being TRBD1 (5 bases). The CDR3 consists of 14 residues. Germline V gives CDR1 GTSNPN, CDR2 SVGIG (reference sequence). Trimming cost V 3 bases and J 3 bases, with 14 bases left between them. The CDR3 bases are TGTGCCTGGAGAAGGGGCAGGAGGGACACTGAAGCTTTCTTT. Its protein is CAWRRGRRDTEAFF. Drawing the rest from reference TRBV30 and TRBJ1-1, the complete variable domain is SQTIHQWPATLVQPVGSPLSLECTVEGTSNPNLYWYRQAAGRGLQLLFYSVGIGQISSEVPQNLSASRPQDRQFILSSKKLLLSDSGFYLCAWRRGRRDTEAFFGQGTRLTVV.